This T cell receptor (beta chain) appears in the sequencing data of a study of blood T cell repertoires in COVID-19 (TCRdb year 2020). Broadly, across the study: Samples from collaborators originated in the United States, Italy and Spain and spanned both the acute and convalescent phases of COVID-19. The material from the prospective study consisted of cDNA or gDNA derived from T cells, B-cell-depleted T cells, or PBMCs. Deeply sampled blood TCRbeta repertoires from subjects exposed to, actively infected with, or recovered from COVID-19 were included in the dataset. The repertoires were made available in a free public database intended to serve as a resource for research on the immune response to SARS-CoV-2. The samples were drawn from two sources: the first 160 participants of the ongoing ImmuneRACE study, and 1,000 to 1,500 subjects contributed by 6 global collaborators. Sample metadata almost always included a de-identified subject ID, COVID-19 status, age in years and sex. Where available, HLA class I and class II types were obtained from metadata supplied by the sample provider rather than from assay-based typing.

V and J are trimmed by 4 bases and 6 bases, and the gene matches miss 10 bases of the junction. Including cysteine and phenylalanine, the CDR3 has 16 amino acids. The DNA shown is the 48-base CDR3, in frame from base 1. From a lookup of the germline V gene, CDR1 and CDR2 are SGDLS and YYNGEE. TCRbeta CDR3 regions were amplified from genomic DNA using the immunoSEQ Assay, a bias-controlled multiplex PCR. For the original study's pipeline: The number of nucleated cells in each sample was estimated from the amplification of reference gene primers within the assay. To quantify the absolute abundance of each unique TCRbeta CDR3 rearrangement, sequence reads were collapsed and filtered. Productive Simpson clonality was computed per sample as the square root of Simpson's diversity index over productive rearrangements. TCRdb took this table from immuneACCESS and kept in-frame rearrangements with V and J called. Such tables lack part of the clones; where checked against another copy, unresolved V genes explain under half of the gap, and the rest is unexplained. From that table come the V and J calls and clone size; the DNA was used to work out D and trimming. The sample data list around 97,000 clones, and 75% to 90% of these were observed just once. The ten most abundant clones make up 10% to 15% of the sample.

The collaborating institutions used their own protocols to collect whole blood in K2EDTA tubes. Collaborator samples were shipped for TCRbeta analysis as frozen whole blood, isolated PBMCs, or DNA extracted from either sample type. Here is what the overall study found, with its caveats: How much clinical and demographic metadata was included differed by source and by participant, and the metadata was provided uncurated.

Concerning this clone itself: It lacks a known antigen. No quality values exist for individual bases; no much larger clone is one base distant.

Input material: peripheral blood. This sequence originates from a human donor in a cohort sampled during active or convalescent COVID-19. The V and J segments used are TRBV9 and TRBJ1-2; 12 nucleotides in the junction match TRBD1. The CDR3 protein: CASSPRWDRGLDGYTF. The nucleotides read TGTGCCAGCAGCCCCCGTTGGGACAGGGGGCTTGATGGCTACACCTTC.